A selection of T cell receptor beta chains follows, all from one sample in a study of cytomegalovirus exposure and HLA in healthy donors. TCRdb keeps only in-frame clones here, not all; method: immunoSEQ multiplex PCR. The sample yields about 110,000 clones, around 75% seen once. The specimen sequenced was PBMCs. These TCRs come from a male donor in good health and CMV-seropositive. Both conserved end residues are part of each CDR3. D genes are given only for firm matches. Size tells how often a clone was seen (once, few, many) or the class of an expanded clone, and some rows leave it out.

CDR3nt | CDR3aa | v_gene | d_gene | abundance | j_gene
TGCGCCAGCAGCCATCAGCCACTACTGGCAGCTTTCTTT | CASSHQPLLAAFF | TRBV4-1 | - | few | TRBJ1-1
TGTGCCAGCAGTTTTGCGGTAGGCGAGCAGTACTTC | CASSFAVGEQYF | TRBV28 | - | few | TRBJ2-7
TGTGCCAGCAGTCCCCCGGCTAGCGGGAGGGTTAGGGCGATCTTC | CASSPPASGRVRAIF | TRBV5-6 | TRBD2 | - | TRBJ2-1
TGTGCCAGCAGTGAAGGAGGGGTTCCTAGCACAGATACGCAGTATTTT | CASSEGGVPSTDTQYF | TRBV25-1 | - | - | TRBJ2-3
TGCAGTGTACAGGGCACAGATACGCAGTATTTT | CSVQGTDTQYF | TRBV20-1 | - | - | TRBJ2-3
TGTGCCAGCAGTGGCCGGGTAGCGGGAGACACAGATACGCAGTATTTT | CASSGRVAGDTDTQYF | TRBV28 | TRBD2 | - | TRBJ2-3
TGTGCCAGCAGCGTCGGACAGGGGTGGAACACCATATATTTT | CASSVGQGWNTIYF | TRBV7-9 | TRBD1 | - | TRBJ1-3
TGTGCCAGCAGCTTAATGCGTTACACCGGGGAGCTGTTTTTT | CASSLMRYTGELFF | TRBV7-6 | - | few | TRBJ2-2
TGTGCCAGCAGCTGGGGCGCCGATGAAGCTTTCTTT | CASSWGADEAFF | TRBV5-6 | - | - | TRBJ1-1
TGTGCCAGCAGTGACTCGACAGGGAATTCACCCCTCCACTTT | CASSDSTGNSPLHF | TRBV6-4 | TRBD1 | - | TRBJ1-6
TGTGCCAGCAGTTATCTAGCGGCAGACACCGGGGAGCTGTTTTTT | CASSYLAADTGELFF | TRBV27 | TRBD2 | - | TRBJ2-2
TGTGCCAGCAGCGAGGGGGGGGCAAGGGATGAAAAACTGTTTTTT | CASSEGGARDEKLFF | TRBV6-1 | - | - | TRBJ1-4
TGTGCCAGCAGCTTAGGGCAGCTAGGCTCTGGAAACACCATATATTTT | CASSLGQLGSGNTIYF | TRBV7-2 | - | - | TRBJ1-3
TGTGCCAGCAGTCTACAGGGGGCTCGAGAAAAACTGTTTTTT | CASSLQGAREKLFF | TRBV2 | TRBD1 | - | TRBJ1-4
TGTGCCAGCAGTTACTTGGCCGCAGTGACAGAAGCTTTCTTT | CASSYLAAVTEAFF | TRBV6-5 | - | - | TRBJ1-1
TGTGCCAGCGCTCAGGGGTTTGGCTACACCTTC | CASAQGFGYTF | TRBV6-5 | - | - | TRBJ1-2
TGTGCCTGGAGTAAGGGACTACCCTACGAGCAGTACTTC | CAWSKGLPYEQYF | TRBV30 | TRBD2 | - | TRBJ2-7
TGTGCCAGCAGCCCCTTTTCGGTAGCGGGGTATGAGCAGTACTTC | CASSPFSVAGYEQYF | TRBV7-9 | TRBD2 | once | TRBJ2-7
TGTGCCAGCAGTTCTTGGGGAGGGACAGAGACCCAGTACTTC | CASSSWGGTETQYF | TRBV6-5 | TRBD2 | once | TRBJ2-5
TGCAGTTCCGAGGTGAGGAATGAGCAGTTCTTC | CSSEVRNEQFF | TRBV20-1 | - | - | TRBJ2-1
TGCAGCGAGGGGACAGGGGGAAGGGGCTACACCTTC | CSEGTGGRGYTF | TRBV29-1 | TRBD1 | - | TRBJ1-2
TGTGCCAGCACCCACTCGGGGTCTAGCGGAGACGAGCAGTACTTC | CASTHSGSSGDEQYF | TRBV6-6 | TRBD2 | once | TRBJ2-7
TGCGCCAGCAGCCAAGACCCTCCTGGACAGGGATTCCGAAACACCATATATTTT | CASSQDPPGQGFRNTIYF | TRBV4-3 | TRBD1 | - | TRBJ1-3
TGTGCCAGCAGCCAGGACAGGTTTGGGGGCTACACCTTC | CASSQDRFGGYTF | TRBV5-6 | TRBD1 | few | TRBJ1-2
TGTGCCAGTAGTCCGTCCCCGGGACAGGGGTCAATGAACACTGAAGCTTTCTTT | CASSPSPGQGSMNTEAFF | TRBV19 | TRBD1 | - | TRBJ1-1
TGTGCCAGCAGCCAAAACATGAACACTGAAGCTTTCTTT | CASSQNMNTEAFF | TRBV14 | - | - | TRBJ1-1
TGTGCCAGCAGCTCGGAACAGGGGTTCCCCACCGGGGAGCTGTTTTTT | CASSSEQGFPTGELFF | TRBV7-3 | TRBD1 | - | TRBJ2-2
TGTGCCAGCAGCGGACTACAGGGGAACTATAATTCACCCCTCCACTTT | CASSGLQGNYNSPLHF | TRBV9 | TRBD1 | - | TRBJ1-6
TGTGCCAGCAGCCCGACTGAAACTGAAGCTTTCTTT | CASSPTETEAFF | TRBV6-5 | - | - | TRBJ1-1
TGTGCCAGCAGCTTAGACCTAGGGGTGGCCGTTTACAATGAGCAGTTCTTC | CASSLDLGVAVYNEQFF | TRBV7-9 | - | - | TRBJ2-1
TGTGCTAGTGGTTCCTCGAGCCCTTTGGATGGCTACACCTTC | CASGSSSPLDGYTF | TRBV12-5 | - | - | TRBJ1-2
TGCGCCAGCAGCCAAGATAGGGCTAGCGGGCGTGAGACCCAGTACTTC | CASSQDRASGRETQYF | TRBV4-3 | TRBD2 | - | TRBJ2-5
TGTGCCATCAGTAGGGGGGGCGAGCAGTACTTC | CAISRGGEQYF | TRBV10-3 | - | once | TRBJ2-7
TGCGCCAGCAGCTTTCGGGGATCGGATGGCTACACCTTC | CASSFRGSDGYTF | TRBV5-1 | - | - | TRBJ1-2
TGTGCCAGCTTCCAAGGGGGAATTTACAATGAGCAGTTCTTC | CASFQGGIYNEQFF | TRBV28 | - | - | TRBJ2-1
TGTGCCAGCAGCCCCCCGAGGGACTACGAGCAGTACTTC | CASSPPRDYEQYF | TRBV7-9 | - | - | TRBJ2-7
TGTGCCAGCTCACCACCCGGACTAGCGGGAGGAGAGACCCAGTACTTC | CASSPPGLAGGETQYF | TRBV18 | TRBD2 | - | TRBJ2-5
TGTGCCAGCAGCTTAGCGGTCTCTGGGGCCAACGTCCTGACTTTC | CASSLAVSGANVLTF | TRBV7-3 | - | - | TRBJ2-6
TGTGCCAGCAGCGGAACAGGCGGCTTATATTTT | CASSGTGGLYF | TRBV7-2 | - | - | TRBJ1-3
TGTGCCAGCAGCCATTTACCCCGGGACAGGACCCAAGAGACCCAGTACTTC | CASSHLPRDRTQETQYF | TRBV4-2 | TRBD1 | once | TRBJ2-5
TGTGCCAGTACCCCAGGACAGCTCACTGAAGCTTTCTTT | CASTPGQLTEAFF | TRBV19 | - | - | TRBJ1-1
TGTGCCAGCAGCACAGCCGGGAACACTGAAGCTTTCTTT | CASSTAGNTEAFF | TRBV7-3 | - | - | TRBJ1-1
TGCGCCAGCAGCCAAGAACCTCAGGGGCTATCAGTACGGGGGCAGTACTTC | CASSQEPQGLSVRGQYF | TRBV4-3 | - | - | TRBJ2-7